This T cell receptor (beta chain) was retrieved from a study of technical replicates of blood from a few donors. V shed 4 bases and J 6 bases; nucleotides not matched to a gene: 2. Germline assignment: CDR1 LGHNA and CDR2 YNFKEQ. The CDR3 is made up of 13 amino acids. The repertoire was sequenced with immunoSEQ multiplex PCR; TCRdb's copy has only in-frame clones and lacks some. The table includes 35,000 to 50,000 clones, almost 97% detected once. The chain carries TRBV4-2 and TRBJ1-1, with 10 bases lining up with TRBD1. The sequence derives from a human donor in good health. Sequencing input: T cells isolated from PBMCs. DNA for the CDR3: TGTGCCAGCAGCCCAGACAGGGGGCCTGAAGCTTTCTTT. This codes for CASSPDRGPEAFF.